Included here is one T cell receptor (beta chain) sequence, with context. Produced via immunoSEQ multiplex PCR; TCRdb's table is partial and in-frame only. In the table there are around 130,000 clones, around 90% of which are singletons. The sample belongs to a study of control samples from healthy donors and cancer patients. The V end was cut by 9 bases, the J end by 2 bases, with 9 bases between. Germline V gene lookup returns CDR1 KGHDR and CDR2 SFDVKD. The CDR3 extends over 13 amino acids. The sample consisted of blood. The rearrangement links TRBV24-1 to TRBJ2-2; D ambiguous. This TCR was recovered from a man in his late teens or twenties in good health. The CDR3 sequence is CATATENTGELFF. CDR3 nucleotide sequence: TGTGCCACCGCAACTGAAAACACCGGGGAGCTGTTTTTT.